This TCR beta chain was captured in a study of cytotoxic CD8 clonotypes in ibrutinib-treated CLL. Sample share makes this clone medium-sized. Profiled with immunoSEQ multiplex PCR; TCRdb holds only in-frame clones, not every one. Here the sample spans about 30,000 clones, less than 60% being singletons. The germline gives CDR1 MNHEY, CDR2 SVGAGI. V lost 5 bases and J 6 bases, leaving 12 bases between the germline ends. This CDR3 spans 13 amino acids. The origin of this receptor is a human donor with chronic lymphocytic leukemia. Sequenced material: PBMCs, taken before ibrutinib treatment. The chain links TRBV6-5 to TRBJ2-3; D is uncertain. The CDR3 DNA reads as TGTGCCAGCAGTCGCCCCCCGTTCGATACGCAGTATTTT. Translating it yields CASSRPPFDTQYF.